One and the same sample provided the 17 T cell receptor beta chains below, sequenced in a study of OX40 agonist ivuxolimab in advanced cancers. Clones were read by immunoSEQ multiplex PCR, and TCRdb kept only the in-frame ones, dropping some. The table shows tens of thousands of clones, with just over 85% occurring only once. This sample comprised CD4+ or CD8+ T cells sorted from blood, obtained in a trial of the OX40 agonist ivuxolimab. These receptors were collected from an adult with an advanced solid tumor such as melanoma, head and neck, liver or kidney cancer.

The chain has TRBV6-5 and TRBJ2-1; D call uncertain. CDR3 length: 11 amino acids. Trimming removed 2 bases from V and 6 bases from J, with 2 bases in between. Germline lookup yields CDR1 MNHEY and CDR2 SVGAGI. Written as DNA, the CDR3 is TGTGCCAGCAGTTACCTCAATGAGCAGTTCTTC. Its protein is CASSYLNEQFF.

This sequence joins TRBV13 and TRBJ2-1, with 10 bases aligning to TRBD2. CDR3 length: 17 amino acids. V dropped 6 bases and J dropped 6; count of bases not matched to a gene: 14. Germline V gene lookup returns CDR1 PRHDT and CDR2 FYEKMQ (reference sequence). The CDR3 DNA is TGTGCCAGCAGTCCCCGAGCGGGAGGGCCACGTTCCAATGAGCAGTTCTTC. It yields the protein CASSPRAGGPRSNEQFF.

The CDR3: CASSYRTSGRTPYEQYF. CDR3 DNA sequence: TGTGCCAGCAGCTACCGGACTAGCGGGAGAACGCCCTACGAGCAGTACTTC. The chain has TRBV7-2 and TRBJ2-7; 13 bases line up with TRBD2. The J segment lost 2 bases and the V segment lost 4 bases, leaving 8 bases of the junction unmatched. This CDR3 has 17 amino acids. In germline, CDR1 is SGHTA, CDR2 FQGNSA.

This chain links TRBV7-9 with TRBJ2-3; D is unresolved. V was clipped by 1 base and J by 6 bases, with 2 bases between them. This CDR3 comprises 11 residues. In germline, CDR1 is SEHNR, CDR2 FQNEAQ (reference sequence). The CDR3 region has the DNA TGTGCCAGCAGCTTAGTGGATACGCAGTATTTT. This sequence encodes CASSLVDTQYF.

The CDR3 spells CATSEGRETQYF. The DNA of the CDR3 is TGTGCCACCAGCGAAGGGAGAGAGACCCAGTACTTC. This chain uses TRBV15 with TRBJ2-5; D is perhaps TRBD2 (5 bases). Trimming stripped 5 bases from V and 4 bases from J, with 8 bases between. The CDR3 is 12 amino acids. Per the germline V gene, CDR1 is LNHNV and CDR2 is YYDKDF (reference sequence).

V usage is TRBV6-1 and J usage is TRBJ2-1; perhaps TRBD2 as D (6 bases). V shed 3 bases and J shed 5 bases, with 20 bases lying between them. The CDR3 extends over 17 amino acids. Germline loops: CDR1 MNHNS, CDR2 SASEGT. Here the CDR3 DNA reads TGTGCCAGCAGTGACCAATCGAAAGCGGGCCCCAACAATGAGCAGTTCTTC. It codes for CASSDQSKAGPNNEQFF.

The gene calls are TRBV5-1 and TRBJ2-5; 9 nucleotides match TRBD2. CDR1 and CDR2 from the germline V gene are SGHRS and YFSETQ. The junction had 12 bases not matched to a gene; V was cut back by 7 bases and J by 5 bases. The CDR3 runs to 15 residues. CDR3 residues: CASRASGVPEETQYF. The CDR3 nucleotides are TGCGCCAGCCGGGCTAGCGGGGTCCCTGAGGAGACCCAGTACTTC.

CDR3 sequence reads: CASRTNTGELFF. CDR3 sequence (DNA): TGTGCCAGCAGAACGAACACCGGGGAGCTGTTTTTT. The chain uses TRBV6-6 and TRBJ2-2; D gene unclear. The CDR3 loop spans 12 amino acids. V lost 6 bases and J lost 0, with 2 bases in between. From germline, CDR1 is MNHNY and CDR2 SVGAGI (reference sequence).

The chain links TRBV6-5 to TRBJ2-5; perhaps TRBD1 as D (6 bases). The CDR3 covers 14 residues. Trimming pared 4 bases from V and 2 bases from J, leaving 11 bases between. CDR1 and CDR2 from the germline V gene are MNHEY and SVGAGI. The CDR3 nucleotides are TGTGCCAGCAGTTTCAACAGGGCGCAAGAGACCCAGTACTTC. Its translation: CASSFNRAQETQYF.

The count of this clone is one. This chain uses TRBV7-8 with TRBJ2-7, with 7 bases that match TRBD1. Germline V lookup: CDR1 SGHVS, CDR2 FQNEAQ. J lost 3 bases, V lost 7 bases, and 12 bases had no gene match. This CDR3 region has 15 residues. The CDR3 DNA reads TGTGCCAGCAACCATCAGGGGGACCAGCTCTACGAGCAGTACTTC. Translated: CASNHQGDQLYEQYF.

The chain has TRBV5-4 and TRBJ1-2; D not certain. This CDR3 is 15 amino acids long. Deletions cut 1 base from V and 0 bases from J, with 10 bases between. Germline CDR1 and CDR2: SGHNT and YYREEE (reference sequence). As DNA, the CDR3 is TGTGCCAGCAGCTTGAAAGACACCTCTAACTATGGCTACACCTTC. Translation gives CASSLKDTSNYGYTF.

The genes are TRBV6-1 and TRBJ1-4; 7 nucleotides match TRBD1. J gave up 3 bases and V 3 bases, and 4 bases lay outside the gene matches. Germline CDR1 reads MNHNS; CDR2 reads SASEGT. The length of the CDR3 is 15 residues. The DNA for the CDR3 is TGTGCCAGCAGTGACACAGGGACAGCTAATGAAAAACTGTTTTTT. It specifies CASSDTGTANEKLFF.

This chain links TRBV27 with TRBJ1-2, with D possibly matching TRBD1 (5 bases). The CDR3 is 12 amino acids. Germline loops: CDR1 MNHEY, CDR2 SMNVEV (reference sequence). The V end was cut by 6 bases, the J end by 4 bases, with 9 bases between. The CDR3 DNA reads TGTGCCAGCAGATCAGGGTTCTATGGCTACACCTTC. Translated, it gives CASRSGFYGYTF.

This chain connects TRBV5-1 to TRBJ2-2; 9 bases are shared with TRBD1. Germline V gene lookup returns CDR1 SGHRS and CDR2 YFSETQ. The CDR3 loop spans 15 amino acids. V trimming: 4 bases; J trimming: 5 bases; junction bases outside the gene matches: 6. The CDR3 DNA follows: TGCGCCAGCAGCGCGGACAGGGGATGGACCGGGGAGCTGTTTTTT. This gives the protein CASSADRGWTGELFF.

The gene calls are TRBV7-9 and TRBJ2-7; 12 positions agree with TRBD2. This CDR3 has 16 amino acids. Germline trimming cut 1 base from V and 3 bases from J; bases unmatched to any gene: 4. CDR1 and CDR2 from the germline V gene are SEHNR and FQNEAQ (reference sequence). As DNA, the CDR3 is TGTGCCAGCAGCTTAGTTCTAGCGGGAGGGGACTACGAGCAGTACTTC. Its translation is CASSLVLAGGDYEQYF.

This chain connects TRBV28 to TRBJ2-2; no reliable D call. Trimming shortened V by 8 bases and J by 2 bases, and 12 bases separated the two germline ends. The CDR3 sequence is 14 residues long. Germline V gene sequence: CDR1 MDHEN, CDR2 SYDVKM. The CDR3 coding sequence is TGTGCCAGCCTCAAAGGCGGAAACACCGGGGAGCTGTTTTTT. Translating gives CASLKGGNTGELFF. The whole variable domain, remainder taken from reference TRBV28 and TRBJ2-2, is DVKVTQSSRYLVKRTGEKVFLECVQDMDHENMFWYRQDPGLGLRLIYFSYDVKMKEKGDIPEGYSVSREKKERFSLILESASTNQTSMYLCASLKGGNTGELFFGEGSRLTVL.

The chain recombines TRBV14 with TRBJ2-7, with 12 nucleotides matching TRBD2. CDR1 SGHDN and CDR2 FVKESK come from the germline V gene. The J segment lost 5 bases and the V segment lost 0 bases, leaving 14 bases of the junction unmatched. CDR3 length: 19 amino acids. This chain's CDR3 is CASSQDYFPRTSGKDEQYF. The CDR3 DNA is TGTGCCAGCAGCCAAGATTATTTCCCCAGGACTAGCGGGAAGGACGAGCAGTACTTC.